The clone carrying this TCR beta chain appeared once. The repertoire was sequenced with immunoSEQ multiplex PCR; TCRdb's copy has only in-frame clones and lacks some. The profile shows around 100,000 clones, roughly nine tenths of them singletons. Trimming took off 3 bases at V and 6 bases at J, with 5 bases between the two ends. The CDR3 totals 12 residues. The source of the sample is a study of blood T cell repertoires in COVID-19. Study-level background: The United States, Italy and Spain supplied acute and convalescent COVID-19 samples.

The clonotype was recovered from a man between 25 and 39 years old in a cohort sampled during active COVID-19. The source material was peripheral blood. The V and J genes are TRBV12-3 or TRBV12-4 and TRBJ2-2, with unresolved D. The CDR3 reads CASSFSAGELFF. CDR3 DNA sequence: TGTGCCAGCAGTTTCTCTGCCGGGGAGCTGTTTTTT.